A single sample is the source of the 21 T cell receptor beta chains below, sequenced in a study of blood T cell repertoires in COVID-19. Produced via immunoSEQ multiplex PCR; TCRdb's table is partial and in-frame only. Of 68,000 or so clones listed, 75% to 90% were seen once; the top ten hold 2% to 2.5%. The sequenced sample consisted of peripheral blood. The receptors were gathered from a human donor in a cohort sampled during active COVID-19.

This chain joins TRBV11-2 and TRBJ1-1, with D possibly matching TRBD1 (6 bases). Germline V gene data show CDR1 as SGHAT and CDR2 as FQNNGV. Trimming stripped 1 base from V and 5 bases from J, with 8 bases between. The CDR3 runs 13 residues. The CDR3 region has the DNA TGTGCCAGCAGCTTAGGTACAGGGACTGAAGCTTTCTTT. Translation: CASSLGTGTEAFF. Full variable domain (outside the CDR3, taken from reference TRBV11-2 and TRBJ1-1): EAGVAQSPRYKIIEKRQSVAFWCNPISGHATLYWYQQILGQGPKLLIQFQNNGVVDDSQLPKDRFSAERLKGVDSTLKIQPAKLEDSAVYLCASSLGTGTEAFFGQGTRLTVV.

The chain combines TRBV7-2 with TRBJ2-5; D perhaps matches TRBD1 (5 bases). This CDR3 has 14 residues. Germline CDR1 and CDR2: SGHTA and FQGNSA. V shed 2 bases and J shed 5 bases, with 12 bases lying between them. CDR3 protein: CASSLMAGMETQYF. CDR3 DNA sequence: TGTGCCAGCAGCTTAATGGCAGGGATGGAGACCCAGTACTTC. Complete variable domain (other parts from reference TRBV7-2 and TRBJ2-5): GAGVSQSPSNKVTEKGKDVELRCDPISGHTALYWYRQSLGQGLEFLIYFQGNSAPDKSGLPSDRFSAERTGGSVSTLTIQRTQQEDSAVYLCASSLMAGMETQYFGPGTRLLVL.

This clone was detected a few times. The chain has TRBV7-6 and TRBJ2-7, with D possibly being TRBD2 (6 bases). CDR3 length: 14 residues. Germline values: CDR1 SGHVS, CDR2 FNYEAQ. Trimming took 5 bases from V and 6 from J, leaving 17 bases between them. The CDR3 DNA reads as TGTGCCAGCAGCGCGAAAGATAGGGGAGGCGAGCAGTACTTC. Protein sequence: CASSAKDRGGEQYF.

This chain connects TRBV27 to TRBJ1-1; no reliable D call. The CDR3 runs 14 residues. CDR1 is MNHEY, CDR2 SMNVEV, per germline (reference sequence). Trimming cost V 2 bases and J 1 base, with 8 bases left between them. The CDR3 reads CASSLPGRNTEAFF. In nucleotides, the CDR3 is TGTGCCAGCAGTTTACCGGGTAGGAACACTGAAGCTTTCTTT.

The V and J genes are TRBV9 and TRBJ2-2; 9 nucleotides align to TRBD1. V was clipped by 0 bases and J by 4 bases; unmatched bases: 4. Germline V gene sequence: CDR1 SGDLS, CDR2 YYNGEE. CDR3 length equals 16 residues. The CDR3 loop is CASSVATGGSTGELFF. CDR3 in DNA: TGTGCCAGCAGCGTAGCTACAGGGGGCAGCACCGGGGAGCTGTTTTTT.

CDR3 coding DNA: TGTGCCTGGAGTGTAGGGGCTCAAGAGACCCAGTACTTC. It translates to CAWSVGAQETQYF. J is TRBJ2-5 and V is TRBV30; D possibly corresponds to TRBD1 (5 bases). Between the trimmed V and J ends, which lost 0 bases and 2 bases, there was a span of 7 bases. The CDR3 sequence is 13 residues long. Germline V gene lookup returns CDR1 GTSNPN and CDR2 SVGIG (reference sequence).

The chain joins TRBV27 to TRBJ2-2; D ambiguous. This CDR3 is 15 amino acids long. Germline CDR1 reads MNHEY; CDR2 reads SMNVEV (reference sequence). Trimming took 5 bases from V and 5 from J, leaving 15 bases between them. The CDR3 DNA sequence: TGTGCCAGCAGTCACCCCCTGGCAGGAACCGGGGAGCTGTTTTTT. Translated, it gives CASSHPLAGTGELFF.

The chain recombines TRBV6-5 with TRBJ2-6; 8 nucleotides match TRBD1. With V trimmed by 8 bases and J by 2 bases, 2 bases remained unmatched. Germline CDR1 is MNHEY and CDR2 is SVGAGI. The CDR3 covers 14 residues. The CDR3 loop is CASSRGPGANVLTF. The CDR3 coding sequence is TGTGCCAGCTCCAGGGGGCCTGGGGCCAACGTCCTGACTTTC.

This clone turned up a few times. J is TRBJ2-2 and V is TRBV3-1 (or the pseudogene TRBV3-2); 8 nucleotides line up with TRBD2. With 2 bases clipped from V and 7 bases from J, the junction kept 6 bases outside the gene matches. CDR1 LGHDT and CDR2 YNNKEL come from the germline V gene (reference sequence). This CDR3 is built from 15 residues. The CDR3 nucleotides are TGTGCCAGCAGCCAATCAGCGGGAGAAGACGGGGAGCTGTTTTTT. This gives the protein CASSQSAGEDGELFF.

This CDR3 reads CATSSSGTGMGEKLFF. In DNA form, the CDR3 reads TGTGCCACCAGCTCCTCTGGGACAGGGATGGGTGAAAAACTGTTTTTT. This rearrangement joins TRBV24-1 to TRBJ1-4, with 9 bases fitting TRBD1. This CDR3 is 16 amino acids long. Looked up from germline, CDR1 is KGHDR and CDR2 is SFDVKD. Trimming removed 7 bases from V and 7 bases from J; junction bases left unmatched: 12.

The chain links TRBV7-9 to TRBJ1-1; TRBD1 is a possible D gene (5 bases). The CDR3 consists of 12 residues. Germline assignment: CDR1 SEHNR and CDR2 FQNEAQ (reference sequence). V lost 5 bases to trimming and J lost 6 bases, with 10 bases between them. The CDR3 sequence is CASSPQAPEAFF. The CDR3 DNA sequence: TGTGCCAGCAGCCCACAGGCCCCTGAAGCTTTCTTT.

The CDR3 nucleotides read TGTGCCAGCAGCTTAGTTGTTAGCTTGAGGAACACCGGGGAGCTGTTTTTT. Encoded protein: CASSLVVSLRNTGELFF. This sequence joins TRBV11-2 and TRBJ2-2, with unresolved D. V was clipped by 1 base and J by 1 base, with 13 bases between them. Germline lookup yields CDR1 SGHAT and CDR2 FQNNGV. This CDR3 region has 17 residues.

CDR3 protein: CASSSGTGSNQPQHF. The DNA for the CDR3 is TGTGCCAGCAGCTCCGGGACAGGGAGTAATCAGCCCCAGCATTTT. V gene TRBV3-1 (or the pseudogene TRBV3-2) combines with J gene TRBJ1-5; TRBD1 agrees at 9 bases. The germline V gene encodes CDR1 LGHDT and CDR2 YNNKEL (reference sequence). J lost 4 bases, V lost 5 bases, and 6 bases had no gene match. This CDR3 comprises 15 residues.

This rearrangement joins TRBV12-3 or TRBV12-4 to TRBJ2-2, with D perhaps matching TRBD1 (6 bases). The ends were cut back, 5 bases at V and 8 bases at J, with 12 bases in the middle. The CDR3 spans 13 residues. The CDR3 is CASSNRVAGELFF. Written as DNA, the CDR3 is TGTGCCAGCAGTAACAGGGTTGCGGGGGAGCTGTTTTTT.

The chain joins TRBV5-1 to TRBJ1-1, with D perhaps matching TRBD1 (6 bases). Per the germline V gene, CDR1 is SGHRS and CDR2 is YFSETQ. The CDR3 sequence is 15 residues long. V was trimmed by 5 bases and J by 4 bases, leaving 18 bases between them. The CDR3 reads CASRPPRGASTEAFF. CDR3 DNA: TGCGCCAGCAGACCCCCACGGGGGGCGTCCACTGAAGCTTTCTTT. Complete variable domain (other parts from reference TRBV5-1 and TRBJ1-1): KAGVTQTPRYLIKTRGQQVTLSCSPISGHRSVSWYQQTPGQGLQFLFEYFSETQRNKGNFPGRFSGRQFSNSRSEMNVSTLELGDSALYLCASRPPRGASTEAFFGQGTRLTVV.

The CDR3 DNA reads as TGCGCCAGCAGCTTGGAAGAGAATTCACCCCTCCACTTT. This gives the protein CASSLEENSPLHF. The chain combines TRBV5-1 with TRBJ1-6; D is unclear. Germline values: CDR1 SGHRS, CDR2 YFSETQ. Trimming left V 0 bases short and J 7 bases short, with 5 bases between. The CDR3 is 13 residues long.

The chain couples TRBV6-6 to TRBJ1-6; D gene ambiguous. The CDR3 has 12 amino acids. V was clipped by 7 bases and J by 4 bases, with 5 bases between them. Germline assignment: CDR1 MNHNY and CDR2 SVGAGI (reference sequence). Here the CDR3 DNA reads TGTGCCAGCACCCCATATAATTCACCCCTCCACTTT. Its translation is CASTPYNSPLHF.

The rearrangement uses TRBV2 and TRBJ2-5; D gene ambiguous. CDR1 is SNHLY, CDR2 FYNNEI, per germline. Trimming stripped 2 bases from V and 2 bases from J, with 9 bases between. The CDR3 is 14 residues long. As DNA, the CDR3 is TGTGCCAGCAGTGAAAATTCACTACAAGAGACCCAGTACTTC. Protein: CASSENSLQETQYF. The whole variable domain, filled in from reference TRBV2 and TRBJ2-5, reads EPEVTQTPSHQVTQMGQEVILRCVPISNHLYFYWYRQILGQKVEFLVSFYNNEISEKSEIFDDQFSVERPDGSNFTLKIRSTKLEDSAMYFCASSENSLQETQYFGPGTRLLVL.

CDR3 residues: CASSPQGTGELFF. CDR3 nucleotides: TGTGCCAGCTCACCTCAGGGGACCGGGGAGCTGTTTTTT. The chain carries TRBV18 and TRBJ2-2, with a weak D call TRBD1 (6 bases). Per germline, CDR1 KGHSH and CDR2 LQKENI. There are 13 residues in the CDR3. Deletions cut 3 bases from V and 5 bases from J, with 7 bases between. Filled out from reference TRBV18 and TRBJ2-2, the complete variable domain reads NAGVMQNPRHLVRRRGQEARLRCSPMKGHSHVYWYRQLPEEGLKFMVYLQKENIIDESGMPKERFSAEFPKEGPSILRIQQVVRGDSAAYFCASSPQGTGELFFGEGSRLTVL.

In nucleotides, the CDR3 is TGTGCCAGCAGTGGACAGCCTAACACTGAAGCTTTCTTT. Protein: CASSGQPNTEAFF. V usage is TRBV2 and J usage is TRBJ1-1; maybe TRBD1 (5 bases). The CDR3 is 13 residues long. V lost 4 bases, J lost 2 bases, and 8 bases lay in between. Germline V gene data show CDR1 as SNHLY and CDR2 as FYNNEI.

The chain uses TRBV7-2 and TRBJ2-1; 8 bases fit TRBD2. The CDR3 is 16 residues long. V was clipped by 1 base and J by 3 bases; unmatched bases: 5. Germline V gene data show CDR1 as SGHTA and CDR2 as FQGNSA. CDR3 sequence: CASSLVTLADYNEQFF. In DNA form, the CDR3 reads TGTGCCAGCAGCTTAGTTACACTAGCGGACTACAATGAGCAGTTCTTC.